What follows are 3 T cell receptor beta chains derived from one specimen sequenced in a study of T-cell reconstitution after alpha-beta-depleted transplantation in children. Library preparation (for TCRbeta) was performed with unique molecular identifiers. From the PCR reads, TCRdb called clonotypes with MiXCR, one entry per CDR3 protein. The sample includes about 540,000 distinct CDR3 sequences, 15% to 20% of them seen just once. The source material was PBMCs from the stem cell graft donor, sampled from the stem cell graft. The receptors originated from a human donor who donated a stem cell graft to a child with acute lymphoblastic leukemia.

This clonotype was seen repeatedly, ten times or more. This chain connects TRBV27 to TRBJ2-3; unclear D gene. Germline V gene data show CDR1 as MNHEY and CDR2 as SMNVEV (reference sequence). The CDR3 runs to 14 residues. V was pared by 0 bases and J by 3 bases, with 7 bases between. The chain's CDR3 is CASSLSVGTDTQYF. CDR3 DNA: TGTGCCAGCAGTTTATCGGTAGGGACAGATACGCAGTATTTT.

This clonotype was detected a few times. The chain employs TRBV20-1 and TRBJ2-6; 9 positions agree with TRBD1. CDR1 DFQATT and CDR2 SNEGSKA come from the germline V gene (reference sequence). Trimming took 7 bases from V and 0 from J; bases not matched to a gene: 7. CDR3 length: 16 residues. The CDR3 nucleotides read TGCAGTGTCCCGACAGGGGGGAGCTCTGGGGCCAACGTCCTGACTTTC. Translated, it gives CSVPTGGSSGANVLTF.

This clonotype was seen a handful of times. The chain has TRBV7-3 and TRBJ1-5; D call uncertain. With 5 bases removed from V and 6 bases from J, the gap between germline ends came to 11 bases. This CDR3 region has 13 residues. Per the germline V gene, CDR1 is SGHTA and CDR2 is FQGTGA. CDR3 DNA: TGTGCCAGCAGCGACAAACCCTCTCAGCCCCAGCATTTT. This encodes CASSDKPSQPQHF.